Below are 32 T cell receptor beta chains sequenced from a single sample in a study of CD8+ T cells in alopecia areata. The treatment: oral pan-JAK inhibitor, 5-10 mg twice daily. RNA was extracted and reverse transcribed into cDNA as the sequencing template. Only in-frame clones appear in the TCRdb table, and some are missing; sequencing was by immunoSEQ multiplex PCR. The top ten clones hold about a sixth of a sample with 150,000 or so clones, roughly 60% of them seen once. The sequencing here drew on CD4+ T cells sorted from blood, taken at approximately week 55, from a patient treated with tofacitinib. These receptors were collected from a human donor with alopecia areata.

This chain uses TRBV29-1 with TRBJ2-1; no clear D gene. Germline values: CDR1 SQVTM, CDR2 ANQGSEA. The CDR3 runs 14 residues. V shed 5 bases and J shed 0 bases, with 11 bases lying between them. CDR3 coding DNA: TGCAGCGTTTCCAGTCGCTCCTCCTACAATGAGCAGTTCTTC. This encodes CSVSSRSSYNEQFF.

This chain joins TRBV29-1 and TRBJ2-5; TRBD1 matches at 8 bases. Germline values: CDR1 SQVTM, CDR2 ANQGSEA. CDR3 length: 14 residues. The V and J ends lost 6 bases and 3 bases, in that order; junction bases with no gene match: 9. CDR3 sequence (DNA): TGCAGCGTAGACAGGGGTTGGAACAAAGAGACCCAGTACTTC. Encoded protein: CSVDRGWNKETQYF.

The rearrangement uses TRBV5-1 and TRBJ1-1; TRBD1 agrees at 7 bases. J gave up 3 bases and V 4 bases, and 15 bases lay outside the gene matches. Germline V gene sequence: CDR1 SGHRS, CDR2 YFSETQ. The CDR3 is made up of 17 amino acids. As DNA, the CDR3 is TGCGCCAGCAGCCTGGACGGGAGGGGGCAGATGGACACTGAAGCTTTCTTT. Translated: CASSLDGRGQMDTEAFF.

The V call is TRBV7-9, the J call TRBJ1-1; the D gene is possibly TRBD1 (5 bases). Germline V gives CDR1 SEHNR, CDR2 FQNEAQ (reference sequence). Deletions cut 7 bases from V and 2 bases from J, with 11 bases between. The CDR3 runs to 13 residues. CDR3 nucleotides: TGTGCCAGCAAGGGACGGGGAAACACTGAAGCTTTCTTT. As protein: CASKGRGNTEAFF.

This sequence joins TRBV19 and TRBJ1-5, with D possibly TRBD1 on 6 matching bases. Trimming shortened V by 5 bases and J by 6 bases, and 11 bases separated the two germline ends. The CDR3 runs to 13 residues. Germline V gene sequence: CDR1 LNHDA, CDR2 SQIVND (reference sequence). DNA of the CDR3: TGTGCCAGTAGTCCCGTGGGGGCTCAGCCCCAGCATTTT. It codes for CASSPVGAQPQHF.

CDR3 DNA: TGTGCCAGCAGCGACCGGACAGCGAACACTGAAGCTTTCTTT. Its translation is CASSDRTANTEAFF. V usage is TRBV7-9 and J usage is TRBJ1-1; D is possibly TRBD1 (6 bases). The CDR3 extends over 14 amino acids. CDR1 and CDR2 (germline): SEHNR, FQNEAQ (reference sequence). With 5 bases removed from V and 1 base from J, the gap between germline ends came to 11 bases.

This chain uses TRBV30 with TRBJ2-2; D is possibly TRBD1 (7 bases). V dropped 8 bases and J dropped 4 bases, with 11 bases sitting between them. This CDR3 has 12 residues. Germline loops: CDR1 GTSNPN, CDR2 SVGIG (reference sequence). Here the CDR3 DNA reads TGTGCCGGGGGGACAGTCACCGGGGAGCTGTTTTTT. The encoded protein is CAGGTVTGELFF.

This chain joins TRBV7-3 and TRBJ2-2; perhaps TRBD2 as D (5 bases). V was clipped by 5 bases and J by 2 bases, with 9 bases between them. This CDR3 has 14 amino acids. Germline CDR1 is SGHTA and CDR2 is FQGTGA. The CDR3 region is CASSPGLNTGELFF. The CDR3 DNA reads TGTGCCAGCAGCCCAGGACTCAACACCGGGGAGCTGTTTTTT.

The chain employs TRBV30 and TRBJ2-1, with D perhaps matching TRBD1 (6 bases). The germline CDR1 and CDR2 sequences are GTSNPN and SVGIG (reference sequence). The CDR3 has 17 amino acids. Trimming took 3 bases from V and 2 from J, leaving 20 bases between them. CDR3: CAWRGNGPGVAYNEQFF. The CDR3 DNA reads TGTGCCTGGAGAGGAAATGGTCCAGGGGTCGCCTACAATGAGCAGTTCTTC.

The chain joins TRBV18 to TRBJ2-7, with 7 bases fitting TRBD1. The CDR3 contains 13 residues. The germline CDR1 and CDR2 sequences are KGHSH and LQKENI. The J segment lost 3 bases and the V segment lost 5 bases, leaving 4 bases of the junction unmatched. CDR3 in amino acids: CASSTTGFYEQYF. CDR3 nucleotides: TGTGCCAGCTCAACGACAGGGTTCTACGAGCAGTACTTC.

This clone was counted between two and nine times. The chain is built from TRBV6-5 and TRBJ2-1; D uncertain. The CDR3 length is 12 residues. The V gene lost 3 bases and the J gene lost 10 bases, with 10 bases spanning the gap. Germline CDR1 is MNHEY and CDR2 is SVGAGI. Here the CDR3 DNA reads TGTGCCAGCAGTTATTATTTGGGGGAGCAGTTCTTC. It is translated as CASSYYLGEQFF.

The V call is TRBV20-1, the J call TRBJ1-1; D is possibly TRBD1 (6 bases). Trimming stripped 6 bases from V and 6 bases from J, with 11 bases between. The CDR3 is 11 residues long. Germline CDR1 is DFQATT and CDR2 is SNEGSKA (reference sequence). The CDR3 region has the DNA TGCAGTGCAAGGGGGGGACCTGAAGCTTTCTTT. It encodes CSARGGPEAFF.

This clone was observed a handful of times. V gene TRBV9 combines with J gene TRBJ1-3, with a possible D match to TRBD1 (5 bases). Trimming removed 0 bases from V and 4 bases from J, with 8 bases in between. Germline lookup yields CDR1 SGDLS and CDR2 YYNGEE. This CDR3 spans 14 amino acids. The chain's CDR3 is CASSVEGVGNTIYF. Written as DNA, the CDR3 is TGTGCCAGCAGCGTAGAAGGGGTCGGAAACACCATATATTTT. The full variable domain, its missing parts supplied by reference TRBV9 and TRBJ1-3, is DSGVTQTPKHLITATGQRVTLRCSPRSGDLSVYWYQQSLDQGLQFLIQYYNGEERAKGNILERFSAQQFPDLHSELNLSSLELGDSALYFCASSVEGVGNTIYFGEGSWLTVV.

The chain couples TRBV29-1 to TRBJ2-7, with 7 bases fitting TRBD1. In germline, CDR1 is SQVTM, CDR2 ANQGSEA. J was trimmed by 1 base and V by 5 bases; bases with no gene match: 5. This CDR3 contains 13 residues. CDR3 amino acids: CSVTNRGSYEQYF. In DNA form, the CDR3 reads TGCAGCGTTACCAACAGGGGTTCCTACGAGCAGTACTTC.

This clone was detected only a few times. This specimen includes other DNA sequences encoding the same CDR3. The chain carries TRBV19 and TRBJ2-7, with D hard to call. Looked up from germline, CDR1 is LNHDA and CDR2 is SQIVND (reference sequence). V was shortened by 1 base and J by 0 bases, with 7 bases between the two germline ends. The CDR3 spans 14 residues. The CDR3 DNA follows: TGTGCCAGTAGTATAGGGAAGTCCTCCTACGAGCAGTACTTC. As protein: CASSIGKSSYEQYF.

V gene TRBV30 combines with J gene TRBJ1-1; D gene ambiguous. CDR1 and CDR2 (germline): GTSNPN, SVGIG (reference sequence). Trimming stripped 3 bases from V and 0 bases from J, with 8 bases between. The CDR3 runs 13 residues. The CDR3 is CAWSAGMNTEAFF. CDR3 coding DNA: TGTGCCTGGAGCGCAGGTATGAACACTGAAGCTTTCTTT. Full variable domain (missing parts from reference TRBV30 and TRBJ1-1): SQTIHQWPATLVQPVGSPLSLECTVEGTSNPNLYWYRQAAGRGLQLLFYSVGIGQISSEVPQNLSASRPQDRQFILSSKKLLLSDSGFYLCAWSAGMNTEAFFGQGTRLTVV.

This clone qualifies as medium-sized. J is TRBJ2-6 and V is TRBV10-3; weak D call: TRBD1 (5 bases). Trimming removed 5 bases from V and 2 bases from J, with 7 bases in between. Germline V gives CDR1 ENHRY, CDR2 SYGVKD. CDR3 size: 14 residues. This CDR3 reads CAISQTAGANVLTF. The CDR3 bases are TGTGCCATCAGTCAGACAGCTGGGGCCAACGTCCTGACTTTC.

V gene TRBV29-1 combines with J gene TRBJ2-7, with TRBD1 matching 11 bases. The CDR3 covers 14 residues. CDR1 and CDR2 from the germline V gene are SQVTM and ANQGSEA. The ends lost 6 bases at V and 4 bases at J; junction bases unmatched: 8. The CDR3 reads CSVARTGGRYEQYF. CDR3 nucleotides: TGCAGCGTCGCGAGGACAGGGGGCCGATACGAGCAGTACTTC.

The gene calls are TRBV30 and TRBJ2-1; weak D call: TRBD2 (5 bases). Germline lookup yields CDR1 GTSNPN and CDR2 SVGIG (reference sequence). The CDR3 sequence is 12 residues long. V lost 3 bases, J lost 7 bases, and 10 bases lay in between. The DNA for the CDR3 is TGTGCCTGGAGGGTTCCGGGGAATGAGCAGTTCTTC. It translates to CAWRVPGNEQFF.

In DNA form, the CDR3 reads TGTGCCTGGAGGTTGGGACAGGGAGACGGCTACACCTTC. It specifies CAWRLGQGDGYTF. The chain employs TRBV30 and TRBJ1-2, with 9 bases aligning to TRBD1. Germline V gives CDR1 GTSNPN, CDR2 SVGIG (reference sequence). V was clipped by 3 bases and J by 8 bases; unmatched bases: 7. The CDR3 spans 13 residues.

This clone appeared many times. The V and J genes are TRBV28 and TRBJ1-2; TRBD1 is a possible D gene (6 bases). The CDR3 has 13 residues. CDR1 is MDHEN and CDR2 is SYDVKM in the germline V gene. V lost 6 bases to trimming and J lost 6 bases, with 14 bases between them. The chain's CDR3 is CASRTTGYNGYTF. CDR3 nucleotides: TGTGCCAGCAGGACAACAGGGTACAATGGCTACACCTTC.

This rearrangement joins TRBV6-5 to TRBJ2-5; 9 nucleotides agree with TRBD2. The length of the CDR3 is 15 residues. Per the germline V gene, CDR1 is MNHEY and CDR2 is SVGAGI. The J segment lost 2 bases and the V segment lost 2 bases, leaving 3 bases of the junction unmatched. This CDR3 reads CASSYAGGVQETQYF. DNA for the CDR3: TGTGCCAGCAGTTACGCGGGGGGGGTACAAGAGACCCAGTACTTC.

The V and J genes are TRBV10-3 and TRBJ2-3; D is perhaps TRBD1 (5 bases). Trimming removed 8 bases at V and 1 base at J, with 10 bases between. The CDR3 is 13 residues long. Looked up from germline, CDR1 is ENHRY and CDR2 is SYGVKD. The CDR3 protein is CAILETGTDTQYF. CDR3 in DNA: TGTGCCATCCTCGAGACAGGCACAGATACGCAGTATTTT.

The chain links TRBV9 to TRBJ2-1, with TRBD2 matching over 7 bases. Per the germline V gene, CDR1 is SGDLS and CDR2 is YYNGEE. The CDR3 contains 14 residues. Trimming removed 4 bases from V and 5 bases from J; junction bases left unmatched: 6. CDR3: CASSPAGTNNEQFF. The CDR3 DNA follows: TGTGCCAGCAGCCCAGCCGGGACTAACAATGAGCAGTTCTTC.

The genes are TRBV30 and TRBJ2-1; TRBD2 aligns across 7 bases. The CDR3 totals 17 residues. After removal of 0 bases from V and 2 bases from J, the junction contained 10 bases not matched to a gene. Germline V gives CDR1 GTSNPN, CDR2 SVGIG (reference sequence). CDR3 in amino acids: CAWSVRWASGTYNEQFF. In DNA form, the CDR3 reads TGTGCCTGGAGTGTAAGATGGGCTAGCGGTACCTACAATGAGCAGTTCTTC.

The gene calls are TRBV30 and TRBJ2-7; no clear D gene. V shed 0 bases and J shed 2 bases, with 8 bases lying between them. The CDR3 is 13 residues long. Germline CDR1 reads GTSNPN; CDR2 reads SVGIG (reference sequence). CDR3 DNA: TGTGCCTGGAGTGTCGGCCAGCCCTACGAGCAGTACTTC. Amino acid sequence: CAWSVGQPYEQYF.

This clone was picked up one time. This sequence joins TRBV5-1 and TRBJ2-7; D is ambiguous. Trimming left V 1 base short and J 2 bases short, with 7 bases between. Germline V lookup: CDR1 SGHRS, CDR2 YFSETQ. This CDR3 has 13 residues. CDR3: CASSLYGTYEQYF. CDR3 bases: TGCGCCAGCAGCTTGTACGGTACCTACGAGCAGTACTTC.

The chain couples TRBV7-2 to TRBJ1-1; D gene uncertain. The CDR3 covers 13 residues. Germline loops: CDR1 SGHTA, CDR2 FQGNSA. Between the trimmed V and J ends, which lost 3 bases and 0 bases, there was a span of 5 bases. CDR3 amino acids: CASSFALNTEAFF. In nucleotides, the CDR3 is TGTGCCAGCAGCTTCGCGTTGAACACTGAAGCTTTCTTT.

V usage is TRBV5-6 and J usage is TRBJ1-2; D is ambiguous. V lost 4 bases to trimming and J lost 7 bases, with 11 bases between them. The germline CDR1 and CDR2 sequences are SGHDT and YYEEEE. This CDR3 spans 12 amino acids. CDR3 nucleotide sequence: TGTGCCAGCAGCCCCTCGAGGGCTGGCTACACCTTC. Residues: CASSPSRAGYTF.

The rearrangement joins TRBV19 to TRBJ2-4; unclear D gene. The CDR3 is 13 residues long. The germline V gene encodes CDR1 LNHDA and CDR2 SQIVND (reference sequence). V dropped 7 bases and J dropped 1 base, with 8 bases sitting between them. In DNA, the CDR3 is TGTGCCAGTACCTCACAGGCCAAAAACATTCAGTACTTC. Protein product: CASTSQAKNIQYF.

A few counts support this clone. The rearrangement joins TRBV2 to TRBJ2-3; TRBD2 matches at 10 bases. Trimming took 5 bases from V and 2 from J; bases not matched to a gene: 7. This CDR3 comprises 16 residues. The germline V gene has CDR1 SNHLY and CDR2 FYNNEI. This chain's CDR3 is CASSRPSGGLTDTQYF. CDR3 in DNA: TGTGCCAGCAGTCGTCCTAGCGGGGGCCTCACAGATACGCAGTATTTT.

This clone appeared a single time. The J gene is TRBJ2-7, the V gene TRBV5-1; D ambiguous. The length of the CDR3 is 14 residues. Germline V gene sequence: CDR1 SGHRS, CDR2 YFSETQ. The V end lost 0 bases, the J end lost 0 bases, and 7 bases lay between the germline ends. CDR3 protein: CASSLVLSSYEQYF. The DNA for the CDR3 is TGCGCCAGCAGCTTGGTCCTGAGCTCCTACGAGCAGTACTTC.